This T cell receptor (beta chain) was identified in a study of PD-L1 blockade in urothelial cancer. In the study overall: Analysis of the blood was performed 3 weeks (second dose) and 6 weeks after treatment start. Counts from blood samples showed a median of roughly 140,000 T cells.

The germline V gene encodes CDR1 SGHRS and CDR2 YFSETQ. The CDR3 is 15 amino acids. V lost 3 bases, J lost 2 bases, and 15 bases lay in between. Data came from immunoSEQ multiplex PCR; TCRdb stores just in-frame clones and leaves some out. Of tens of thousands of clones in the sample, 82% were seen once. The clonotype comes from a man aged 70-80 years with urothelial cancer. The chain is built from TRBV5-1 and TRBJ2-7; D perhaps matches TRBD2 (5 bases). Material: PBMCs, obtained around atezolizumab (anti-PD-L1) treatment. CDR3: CASSSGGGGTYEQYF. The CDR3 DNA reads as TGCGCCAGCAGCTCCGGCGGAGGAGGCACCTACGAGCAGTACTTC.